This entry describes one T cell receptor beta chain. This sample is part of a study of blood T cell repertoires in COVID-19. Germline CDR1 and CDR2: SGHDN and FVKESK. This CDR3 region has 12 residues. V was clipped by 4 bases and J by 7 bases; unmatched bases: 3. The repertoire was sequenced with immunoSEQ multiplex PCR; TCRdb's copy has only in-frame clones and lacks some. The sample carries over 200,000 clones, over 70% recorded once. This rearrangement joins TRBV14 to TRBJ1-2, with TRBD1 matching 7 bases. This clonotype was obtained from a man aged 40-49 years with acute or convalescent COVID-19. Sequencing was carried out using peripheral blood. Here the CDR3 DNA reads TGTGCCAGCAGCCCCAGGACAGGTGGCTACACCTTC. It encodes CASSPRTGGYTF.